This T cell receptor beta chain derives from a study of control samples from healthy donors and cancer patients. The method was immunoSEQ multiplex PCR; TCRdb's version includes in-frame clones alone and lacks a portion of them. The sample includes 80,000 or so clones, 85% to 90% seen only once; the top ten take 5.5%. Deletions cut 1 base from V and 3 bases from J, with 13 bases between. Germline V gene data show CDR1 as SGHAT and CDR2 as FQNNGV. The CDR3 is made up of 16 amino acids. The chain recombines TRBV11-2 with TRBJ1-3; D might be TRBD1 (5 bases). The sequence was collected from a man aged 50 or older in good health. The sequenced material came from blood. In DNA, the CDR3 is TGTGCCAGCAGCTTAGCCGGCGGGACGGGTGGAAACACCATATATTTT. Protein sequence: CASSLAGGTGGNTIYF.